A single sample gave rise to the 23 T cell receptor beta chains below, sequenced in a study of blood T cell repertoires in COVID-19. Data came from immunoSEQ multiplex PCR; TCRdb stores just in-frame clones and leaves some out. The sample comprises around 170,000 clones, about nine tenths of which are singletons, and roughly 24% rests with the top ten. Sequencing input: peripheral blood. The receptors derive from a man between 60 and 75 years old with acute or convalescent COVID-19.

A few counts support this clone. This rearrangement joins TRBV5-4 to TRBJ1-1; 9 nucleotides line up with TRBD1. CDR1 is SGHNT and CDR2 is YYREEE in the germline V gene (reference sequence). With V trimmed by 4 bases and J by 0 bases, 4 bases remained unmatched. This CDR3 has 15 residues. The CDR3 sequence: CASSPRQGVNTEAFF. The DNA for the CDR3 is TGTGCCAGCAGCCCTAGACAGGGGGTGAACACTGAAGCTTTCTTT.

The chain recombines TRBV5-1 with TRBJ1-4, with 10 positions matching TRBD1. The J segment lost 8 bases and the V segment lost 3 bases, leaving 10 bases of the junction unmatched. This CDR3 has 16 amino acids. CDR1 is SGHRS, CDR2 YFSETQ, per germline. The CDR3 DNA is TGCGCCAGCAGCTCTAACGACGGACAGGGGGGCGAAAAACTGTTTTTT. Amino acid sequence: CASSSNDGQGGEKLFF. Combining the CDR3 with reference TRBV5-1 and TRBJ1-4 gives the whole variable domain KAGVTQTPRYLIKTRGQQVTLSCSPISGHRSVSWYQQTPGQGLQFLFEYFSETQRNKGNFPGRFSGRQFSNSRSEMNVSTLELGDSALYLCASSSNDGQGGEKLFFGSGTQLSVL.

DNA for the CDR3: TGTGCCAGCAGTTGGGGGGAGATCGGGGAGCTGTTTTTT. This sequence encodes CASSWGEIGELFF. This chain joins TRBV6-5 and TRBJ2-2; a possible D gene is TRBD2 (6 bases). The V end was cut by 4 bases, the J end by 7 bases, with 10 bases between. This CDR3 comprises 13 residues. Germline V gives CDR1 MNHEY, CDR2 SVGAGI.

V is TRBV5-6 and J is TRBJ2-3, with TRBD1 matching 9 bases. The junction had 2 bases not matched to a gene; V was cut back by 0 bases and J by 3 bases. Germline CDR1 is SGHDT and CDR2 is YYEEEE. This CDR3 is built from 15 residues. In nucleotides, the CDR3 is TGTGCCAGCAGCTTGGACGACAGGGGGACAGATACGCAGTATTTT. It translates to CASSLDDRGTDTQYF.

The rearrangement uses TRBV23-1 and TRBJ1-5; maybe TRBD1 (6 bases). TRBV23-1 is filed as an ORF, its function uncertain. This CDR3 contains 12 residues. V lost 8 bases and J lost 9, with 14 bases in between. CDR3 bases: TGCGCCAGCCCCCGAGAAGGGGGGCCCCAGCATTTT. This codes for CASPREGGPQHF.

This clone occurred once. This chain connects TRBV30 to TRBJ2-5; TRBD1 matches at 7 bases. CDR3 length equals 14 residues. Germline CDR1 is GTSNPN and CDR2 is SVGIG (reference sequence). The V and J ends lost 2 bases and 0 bases, in that order; junction bases with no gene match: 3. This CDR3 is CAWSTTGYQETQYF. The CDR3 DNA reads TGTGCCTGGAGTACGACAGGGTACCAAGAGACCCAGTACTTC.

The rearrangement links TRBV11-2 to TRBJ1-1; D gene unclear. Germline lookup yields CDR1 SGHAT and CDR2 FQNNGV. The V end was cut by 4 bases, the J end by 6 bases, with 12 bases between. The CDR3 spans 13 residues. In nucleotides, the CDR3 is TGTGCCAGCAGCTCCCGAGGGTACGCTGAAGCTTTCTTT. This codes for CASSSRGYAEAFF.

The rearrangement joins TRBV27 to TRBJ1-2, with D unresolved. The CDR3 spans 13 residues. Germline V CDR1 and CDR2: MNHEY, SMNVEV (reference sequence). Trimming pared 1 base from V and 7 bases from J, leaving 10 bases between. This CDR3 reads CASSLFGRGGYTF. Written as DNA, the CDR3 is TGTGCCAGCAGTTTATTTGGTCGCGGTGGCTACACCTTC.

The chain links TRBV7-9 to TRBJ2-5; 8 bases align to TRBD1. The CDR3 runs 13 residues. The germline V gene encodes CDR1 SEHNR and CDR2 FQNEAQ (reference sequence). V lost 3 bases and J lost 4; bases outside the gene matches: 1. The CDR3 sequence: CASSFDRGETQYF. For the CDR3, the DNA is TGTGCCAGCAGCTTCGACAGGGGAGAGACCCAGTACTTC. Full variable domain (rest looked up from reference TRBV7-9 and TRBJ2-5): DTGVSQNPRHKITKRGQNVTFRCDPISEHNRLYWYRQTLGQGPEFLTYFQNEAQLEKSRLLSDRFSAERPKGSFSTLEIQRTEQGDSAMYLCASSFDRGETQYFGPGTRLLVL.

The chain joins TRBV7-2 to TRBJ1-5, with 9 bases that match TRBD1. This CDR3 spans 15 amino acids. Trimming cost V 5 bases and J 5 bases; bases outside gene matches: 7. CDR1 and CDR2 from the germline V gene are SGHTA and FQGNSA. CDR3 sequence reads: CASSLGQGTYQPQHF. In DNA, the CDR3 is TGTGCCAGCAGCCTTGGACAGGGGACCTATCAGCCCCAGCATTTT.

This chain links TRBV30 with TRBJ1-4; D call uncertain. The CDR3 is made up of 14 amino acids. Trimming cost V 0 bases and J 7 bases, with 12 bases left between them. Germline V CDR1 and CDR2: GTSNPN, SVGIG (reference sequence). This CDR3 is CAWSVMPRSEKLFF. Here the CDR3 DNA reads TGTGCCTGGAGTGTAATGCCGAGGAGTGAAAAACTGTTTTTT.

The rearrangement uses TRBV6-5 and TRBJ2-7; D might be TRBD2 (6 bases). CDR1 and CDR2 (germline): MNHEY, SVGAGI. V was shortened by 5 bases and J by 7 bases, with 18 bases between the two germline ends. The CDR3 spans 14 residues. The CDR3, as DNA: TGTGCCAGCAGTCCCCCCGGGACTCTGTCGGAGCAGTACTTC. Translation gives CASSPPGTLSEQYF.

Worth noting for this clone: One end of the junction is discordant with germline, which a read error may explain. The chain couples TRBV5-6 to TRBJ1-6, with D possibly matching TRBD1 (5 bases). Per germline, CDR1 SGHDT and CDR2 YYEEEE. The length of the CDR3 is 16 residues. The CDR3 DNA follows: TGTGCCACCAGCAGCAACTTACCGGGGGGTGATTCACCCCTCCACTTT. Its translation is CATSSNLPGGDSPLHF.

This chain joins TRBV24-1 and TRBJ2-5; TRBD1 aligns across 8 bases. The CDR3 contains 16 residues. The J segment lost 1 base and the V segment lost 5 bases, leaving 8 bases of the junction unmatched. The germline V gene encodes CDR1 KGHDR and CDR2 SFDVKD. The chain's CDR3 is CATSGVGDRGQETQYF. CDR3 sequence (DNA): TGTGCCACCAGTGGGGTGGGTGACAGGGGCCAAGAGACCCAGTACTTC.

The chain has TRBV9 and TRBJ2-3, with no clear D. Between the trimmed V and J ends, which lost 1 base and 0 bases, there was a span of 12 bases. The CDR3 consists of 16 residues. CDR1 SGDLS and CDR2 YYNGEE come from the germline V gene. CDR3 DNA sequence: TGTGCCAGCAGCGTAATGATGGGCACTAGCACAGATACGCAGTATTTT. This sequence encodes CASSVMMGTSTDTQYF.

This clone came up once. This chain joins TRBV6-5 and TRBJ1-2; 7 bases are a match to TRBD1. The V gene end was trimmed by 6 bases and the J gene end by 1 base; junction bases not matched to a gene: 8. CDR1 is MNHEY and CDR2 is SVGAGI in the germline V gene. This CDR3 has 15 amino acids. The CDR3, as DNA: TGTGCCAGCAGAGAGAGACAGGGCTTTAACTATGGCTACACCTTC. It codes for CASRERQGFNYGYTF.

The V and J genes are TRBV6-5 and TRBJ1-1, with D unresolved. The CDR3 loop spans 13 amino acids. CDR1 MNHEY and CDR2 SVGAGI come from the germline V gene. Trimming removed 5 bases from V and 0 bases from J, with 7 bases in between. DNA for the CDR3: TGTGCCAGCAGTCACAAAATGAACACTGAAGCTTTCTTT. This translates into CASSHKMNTEAFF.

The V gene is TRBV7-8, the J gene TRBJ1-1; no clear D gene. The CDR3 has 14 amino acids. Germline lookup yields CDR1 SGHVS and CDR2 FQNEAQ. The V gene lost 2 bases and the J gene lost 10 bases, with 17 bases spanning the gap. The CDR3 DNA reads TGTGCCAGCAGCTTAAGCGGGGTAGGGTTTGGAGCTTTCTTT. This gives the protein CASSLSGVGFGAFF.

This clone was seen once. The chain combines TRBV3-1 (or the pseudogene TRBV3-2) with TRBJ2-7; D possibly corresponds to TRBD2 (5 bases). The CDR3 is made up of 14 amino acids. V lost 2 bases and J 9 bases, leaving 17 bases between the germline ends. Germline V gene sequence: CDR1 LGHDT, CDR2 YNNKEL (reference sequence). The CDR3 sequence: CASSQIRGTLGQYF. CDR3 sequence (DNA): TGTGCCAGCAGCCAAATCCGGGGAACTCTTGGGCAGTACTTC.

The V and J genes are TRBV10-3 and TRBJ2-5; TRBD2 matches 10 bases. V shed 4 bases and J 5 bases; nucleotides not matched to a gene: 7. CDR3 length: 15 amino acids. Germline CDR1 reads ENHRY; CDR2 reads SYGVKD. The CDR3 spells CAISGSGGAGETQYF. In nucleotides, the CDR3 is TGTGCCATCAGTGGGAGCGGGGGGGCCGGCGAGACCCAGTACTTC.

The genes are TRBV10-3 and TRBJ1-2; weak D call: TRBD1 (5 bases). Germline V gene data show CDR1 as ENHRY and CDR2 as SYGVKD. V lost 11 bases to trimming and J lost 3 bases, with 22 bases between them. The CDR3 totals 15 residues. The CDR3 sequence: CAVGPDKETDYGYTF. In DNA form, the CDR3 reads TGTGCCGTCGGACCGGACAAGGAAACGGACTATGGCTACACCTTC.

The gene calls are TRBV9 and TRBJ2-2; TRBD1 matches at 11 bases. The CDR3 runs 16 residues. The V and J ends lost 0 bases and 7 bases, in that order; junction bases with no gene match: 5. Germline loops: CDR1 SGDLS, CDR2 YYNGEE. CDR3 residues: CASSVVGQGGNGELFF. The CDR3 DNA reads TGTGCCAGCAGCGTAGTGGGACAGGGGGGAAACGGGGAGCTGTTTTTT.

V gene TRBV6-4 combines with J gene TRBJ1-2; 8 nucleotides match TRBD1. This CDR3 contains 14 residues. The ends lost 5 bases at V and 6 bases at J; junction bases unmatched: 8. CDR1 MRHNA and CDR2 SNTAGT come from the germline V gene. CDR3 in amino acids: CASSPETGVNGYTF. Here the CDR3 DNA reads TGTGCCAGCAGTCCAGAGACAGGGGTGAATGGCTACACCTTC.